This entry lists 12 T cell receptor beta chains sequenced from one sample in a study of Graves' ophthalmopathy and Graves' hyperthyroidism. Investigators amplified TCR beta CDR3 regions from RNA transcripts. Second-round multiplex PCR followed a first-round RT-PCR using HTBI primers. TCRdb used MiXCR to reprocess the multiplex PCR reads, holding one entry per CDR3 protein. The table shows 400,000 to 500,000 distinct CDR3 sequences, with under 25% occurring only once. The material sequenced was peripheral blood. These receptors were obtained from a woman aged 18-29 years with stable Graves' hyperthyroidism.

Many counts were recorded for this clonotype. The CDR3 sequence is CASSLVRLTSGSYEQYF. CDR3 DNA: TGTGCCAGCAGCTTAGTACGTTTGACTAGCGGGAGTTACGAGCAGTACTTC. The chain has TRBV11-2 and TRBJ2-7; 12 bases line up with TRBD2. This CDR3 has 17 amino acids. The V gene's germline CDR1 is SGHAT and CDR2 FQNNGV. The trim removed 1 base at V and 4 bases at J, leaving 8 bases unmatched.

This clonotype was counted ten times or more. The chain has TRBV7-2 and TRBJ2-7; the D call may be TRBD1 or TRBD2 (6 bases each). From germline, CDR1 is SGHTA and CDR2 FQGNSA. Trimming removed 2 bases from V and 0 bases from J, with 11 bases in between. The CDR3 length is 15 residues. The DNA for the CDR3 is TGTGCCAGCAGCTTATATAAGGGGGGCTCCTACGAGCAGTACTTC. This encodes CASSLYKGGSYEQYF.

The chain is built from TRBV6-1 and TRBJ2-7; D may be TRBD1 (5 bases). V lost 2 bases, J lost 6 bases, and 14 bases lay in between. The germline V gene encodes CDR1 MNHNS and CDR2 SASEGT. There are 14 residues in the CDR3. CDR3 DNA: TGTGCCAGCAGTGAAAGTCCAGGGTTGAGCGAGCAGTACTTC. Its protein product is CASSESPGLSEQYF.

The CDR3 is CASSTTGAAFF. The CDR3 coding sequence is TGTGCCAGCAGTACAACAGGGGCAGCTTTCTTT. The chain has TRBV6-1 and TRBJ1-1; 7 bases map to TRBD1. With 5 bases clipped from V and 10 bases from J, the junction kept 4 bases outside the gene matches. Per germline, CDR1 MNHNS and CDR2 SASEGT. There are 11 residues in the CDR3.

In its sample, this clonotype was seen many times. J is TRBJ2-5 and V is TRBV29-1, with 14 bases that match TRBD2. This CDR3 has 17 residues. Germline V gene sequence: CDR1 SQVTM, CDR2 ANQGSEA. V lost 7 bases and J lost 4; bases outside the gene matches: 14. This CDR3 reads CSASGTSGRRAVETQYF. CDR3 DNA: TGCAGCGCCAGCGGGACTAGCGGGAGAAGGGCGGTAGAGACCCAGTACTTC.

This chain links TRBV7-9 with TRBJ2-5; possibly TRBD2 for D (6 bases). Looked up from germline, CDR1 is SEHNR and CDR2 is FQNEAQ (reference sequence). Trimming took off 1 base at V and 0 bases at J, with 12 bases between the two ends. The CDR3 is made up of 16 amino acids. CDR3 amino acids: CASSLDASADQETQYF. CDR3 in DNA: TGTGCCAGCAGCTTAGATGCTAGCGCGGACCAAGAGACCCAGTACTTC.

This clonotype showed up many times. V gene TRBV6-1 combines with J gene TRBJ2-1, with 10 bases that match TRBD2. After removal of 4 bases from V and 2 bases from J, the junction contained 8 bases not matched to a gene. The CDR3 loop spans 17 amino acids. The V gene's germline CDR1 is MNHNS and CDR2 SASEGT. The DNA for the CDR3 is TGTGCCAGCAGTGCTAGTATAGCGGGAGGAACCTACAATGAGCAGTTCTTC. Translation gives CASSASIAGGTYNEQFF.

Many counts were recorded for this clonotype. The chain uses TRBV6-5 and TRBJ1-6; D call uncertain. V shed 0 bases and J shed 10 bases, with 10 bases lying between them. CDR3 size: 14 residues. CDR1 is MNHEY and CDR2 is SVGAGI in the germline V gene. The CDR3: CASSYSAGDSPLHF. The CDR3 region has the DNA TGTGCCAGCAGTTACTCGGCAGGAGACTCACCCCTCCACTTT.

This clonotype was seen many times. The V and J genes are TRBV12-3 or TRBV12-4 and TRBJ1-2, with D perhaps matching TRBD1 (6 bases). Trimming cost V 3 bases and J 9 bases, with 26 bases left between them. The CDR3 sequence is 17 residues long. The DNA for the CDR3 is TGTGCCAGCAGTTTCGGGGGTGCAGGGGAGGGTAATGATCGCTACACCTTC. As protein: CASSFGGAGEGNDRYTF.

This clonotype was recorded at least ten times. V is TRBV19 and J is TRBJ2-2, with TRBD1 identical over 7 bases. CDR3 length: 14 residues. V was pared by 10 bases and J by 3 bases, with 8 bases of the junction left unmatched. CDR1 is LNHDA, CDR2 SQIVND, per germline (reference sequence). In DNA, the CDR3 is TGTGCCACCAACAGGGGCCCTTACACCGGGGAGCTGTTTTTT. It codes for CATNRGPYTGELFF.

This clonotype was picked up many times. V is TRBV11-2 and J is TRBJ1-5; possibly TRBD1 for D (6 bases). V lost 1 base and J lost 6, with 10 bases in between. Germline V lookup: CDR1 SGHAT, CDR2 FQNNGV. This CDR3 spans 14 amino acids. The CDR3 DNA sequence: TGTGCCAGCAGCTTAGTACAGGGAGGTCAGCCCCAGCATTTT. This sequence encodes CASSLVQGGQPQHF.

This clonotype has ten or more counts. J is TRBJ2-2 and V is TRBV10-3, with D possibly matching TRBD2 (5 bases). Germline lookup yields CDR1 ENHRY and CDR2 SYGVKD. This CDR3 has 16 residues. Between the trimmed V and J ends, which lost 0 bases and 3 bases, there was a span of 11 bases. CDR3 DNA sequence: TGTGCCATCAGTGAGTCTTCCTACGGGGACACCGGGGAGCTGTTTTTT. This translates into CAISESSYGDTGELFF.